The clone carrying this T cell receptor beta chain was detected ten times or more. Preparation of the TCRbeta library involved a method that used unique molecular identifiers. TCRdb itself ran the PCR reads through MiXCR, one entry per CDR3 protein. This sample has tens of thousands of distinct CDR3 sequences, with roughly 4.9% found just once. The data are from a study of T-cell reconstitution after alpha-beta-depleted transplantation in children. The CDR3 length is 17 residues. The V and J ends lost 1 base and 4 bases, in that order; junction bases with no gene match: 10. Germline-derived CDR1 and CDR2 are DFQATT and SNEGSKA (reference sequence).

The chain uses TRBV20-1 and TRBJ2-3; 11 nucleotides line up with TRBD1. The source is a boy under two years old who had a stem cell transplant for acute myeloid leukemia, so the T cells may come from the graft donor. The sequencing used PBMCs, mostly from graft donor cells, collected 180 days after TCRalphabeta/CD19-depleted stem cell transplant. This chain's CDR3 is CSARGTGGDNKADTQYF. The CDR3 DNA reads TGCAGTGCTAGAGGGACAGGGGGCGACAATAAGGCAGATACGCAGTATTTT.